Detailed here is one T cell receptor beta chain. The antigen is unknown. The length of the CDR3 is 13 residues. The germline gives CDR1 GTSNPN, CDR2 SVGIG (reference sequence). This sample was included in a study of T cells in narcolepsy. About the study: Healthy controls were enrolled alongside patients with narcolepsy type 1 or type 2.

Using immunoSEQ multiplex PCR, the repertoire was profiled, and TCRdb retains in-frame clones only, with some absent. The repertoire holds about 40,000 clones, with around 88% as singletons. General study results and limits: Healthy controls reportedly lacked the autoreactive clonotypes serially found in patients' blood. Same-patient CSF and blood CD4+ T cell clonotypes included HCRT-specific and TRIB2-specific autoreactive ones.

V gene TRBV30 combines with J gene TRBJ2-5, with D possibly being TRBD1 (6 bases). Near its end, the DNA agrees better with TRBJ2-7, so the J call may be wrong. What was sequenced was CD45RA- memory CD4+ T cells from PBMCs. This TCR derives from a human donor with narcolepsy. CDR3 bases: TGTGCCTGGTCCCGACAGGCCTGGGACGAGCAGTACTTC. Its protein is CAWSRQAWDEQYF.